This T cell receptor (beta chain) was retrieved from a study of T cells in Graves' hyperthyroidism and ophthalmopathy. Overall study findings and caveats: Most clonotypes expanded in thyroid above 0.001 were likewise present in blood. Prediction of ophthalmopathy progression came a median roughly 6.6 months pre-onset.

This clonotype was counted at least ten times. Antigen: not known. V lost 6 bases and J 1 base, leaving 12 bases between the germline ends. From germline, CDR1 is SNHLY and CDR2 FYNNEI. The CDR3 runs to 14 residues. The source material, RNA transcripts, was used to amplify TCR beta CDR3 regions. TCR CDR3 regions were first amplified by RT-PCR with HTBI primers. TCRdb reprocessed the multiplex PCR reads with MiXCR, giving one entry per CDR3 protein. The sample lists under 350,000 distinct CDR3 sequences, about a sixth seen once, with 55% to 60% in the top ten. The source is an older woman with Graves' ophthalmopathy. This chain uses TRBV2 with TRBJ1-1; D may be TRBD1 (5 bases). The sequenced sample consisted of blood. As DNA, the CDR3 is TGTGCCAGCAGACGGGGGGTAGAGAACACTGAAGCTTTCTTT. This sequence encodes CASRRGVENTEAFF.